This T cell receptor beta chain is drawn from a study of Ad26.COV2.S vaccination and SARS-CoV-2 variants. Germline V gene data show CDR1 as WSHSY and CDR2 as SAAADI. V gave up 0 bases and J gave up 8 bases, with 12 bases separating them. The CDR3 is 14 residues long. Indicated treatment: around 19 received Ad26.COV2.S at low or high dose, single or two shots; 5 received placebo; per-sample allocation not given. Specimen acquisition occurred on day 63 following the initial vaccine or placebo injection. Donation was by an adult aged 18-55 years who was in Boston. An Ad26 vector expressing Wuhan-strain SARS-CoV-2 spike constituted the vaccine. The data were produced by immunoSEQ multiplex PCR, yet TCRdb's version contains in-frame clones alone and is incomplete. Of 500,000 or so clones in the sample, 80% to 90% were seen once. This clone was recorded only once.

The V gene is TRBV10-2, the J gene TRBJ2-3, with TRBD2 as a possible D gene (6 bases). The sequenced sample was peripheral blood, obtained in a trial of Ad26.COV2.S vaccine versus placebo. This receptor was obtained from a person between 18 and 59 years old who received the Ad26.COV2.S COVID-19 vaccine or a placebo. The CDR3 is CASSESPRRGTQYF. CDR3 coding DNA: TGCGCCAGCAGTGAGTCGCCGCGGCGGGGTACGCAGTATTTT.